This TCR beta chain was captured in a study of control samples from healthy donors and cancer patients. Some clones are missing from TCRdb's copy, which holds only in-frame ones; the method was immunoSEQ multiplex PCR. There are about 200,000 clones in the sample, with 2% to 2.5% held by the top ten. With V trimmed by 2 bases and J by 11 bases, 21 bases remained unmatched. Germline V gives CDR1 SGHRS, CDR2 YFSETQ. This CDR3 is built from 19 residues. Specimen: blood. The clonotype originates from a woman aged 25 to 45 in good health. This chain joins TRBV5-1 and TRBJ2-1; 11 bases match TRBD2. Written as DNA, the CDR3 is TGCGCCAGCAGCTTCCCCCCGGGTAGCGGGGGGGCGTCAACCCTTAAGCAGTTCTTC. Translating gives CASSFPPGSGGASTLKQFF.